A single sample is the source of the 9 T cell receptor beta chains below, sequenced in a study of T cells after posttransplantation cyclophosphamide. Generated by immunoSEQ multiplex PCR, the TCRdb table keeps only in-frame clones and is missing some. The repertoire consists of approximately 40,000 clones, none detected only once. The sequenced sample consisted of PBMCs. Receptors originate from a man aged 35 to 55 in good health, CMV-negative, and a related stem cell transplant donor.

This clone was detected ten times or more. The chain links TRBV14 to TRBJ2-5; no clear D. V gave up 4 bases and J gave up 2 bases, with 17 bases separating them. Germline CDR1 SGHDN, CDR2 FVKESK. This CDR3 has 16 residues. The CDR3 DNA follows: TGTGCCAGCAGCCGAATACTTCAACTTAAGCAAGAGACCCAGTACTTC. This gives the protein CASSRILQLKQETQYF. Based on the CDR3 plus reference TRBV14 and TRBJ2-5, the full variable domain is EAGVTQFPSHSVIEKGQTVTLRCDPISGHDNLYWYRRVMGKEIKFLLHFVKESKQDESGMPNNRFLAERTGGTYSTLKVQPAELEDSGVYFCASSRILQLKQETQYFGPGTRLLVL.

This chain connects TRBV5-1 to TRBJ1-3, with D perhaps matching TRBD1 (6 bases). V was clipped by 3 bases and J by 4 bases, with 8 bases between them. Germline V lookup: CDR1 SGHRS, CDR2 YFSETQ. The CDR3 spans 13 residues. The CDR3 region has the DNA TGCGCCAGCAGCTGGGGGCGAGGAAACACCATATATTTT. This gives the protein CASSWGRGNTIYF.

The rearrangement uses TRBV27 and TRBJ1-5; no clear D gene. Germline lookup yields CDR1 MNHEY and CDR2 SMNVEV (reference sequence). Trimming left V 5 bases short and J 0 bases short, with 11 bases between. This CDR3 has 15 residues. The CDR3, as DNA: TGTGCCAGCAGTCTCAGCGGGAATAGCAATCAGCCCCAGCATTTT. Its translation is CASSLSGNSNQPQHF.

This clone was observed a few times. The chain combines TRBV19 with TRBJ1-2; a possible D gene is TRBD1 (6 bases). CDR3 length: 13 residues. Trimming stripped 3 bases from V and 6 bases from J, with 11 bases between. Germline loops: CDR1 LNHDA, CDR2 SQIVND (reference sequence). The CDR3 protein is CASSMPGQHGYTF. The CDR3 DNA reads TGTGCCAGTAGTATGCCGGGACAACATGGCTACACCTTC.

This clone was picked up many times. The J gene is TRBJ1-4, the V gene TRBV7-9; possible D gene TRBD1, 6 bases. The CDR3 runs to 14 residues. V lost 1 base, J lost 11 bases, and 14 bases lay in between. Looked up from germline, CDR1 is SEHNR and CDR2 is FQNEAQ (reference sequence). The CDR3 loop is CASSLGTVLGKLFF. CDR3 nucleotide sequence: TGTGCCAGCAGCTTAGGGACAGTGCTGGGGAAACTGTTTTTT.

This clone was counted at least ten times. The chain joins TRBV6-5 to TRBJ1-3; D ambiguous. The V end was cut by 5 bases, the J end by 2 bases, with 4 bases between. The CDR3 covers 12 residues. Germline V gene data show CDR1 as MNHEY and CDR2 as SVGAGI. CDR3 loop: CASSHPGNTIYF. The CDR3 DNA follows: TGTGCCAGCAGTCATCCTGGAAACACCATATATTTT.

The sample holds many counts of this clone. This chain joins TRBV6-5 and TRBJ1-1, with D tentatively TRBD1 (5 bases). CDR3 length: 15 amino acids. V was cut by 1 base and J by 2 bases, with 11 bases left in between. Germline V lookup: CDR1 MNHEY, CDR2 SVGAGI. The CDR3 is CASSYWSGQNTEAFF. CDR3 DNA sequence: TGTGCCAGCAGTTACTGGTCAGGGCAAAACACTGAAGCTTTCTTT.

In its sample, this clone was seen many times. This sequence joins TRBV27 and TRBJ1-2; 12 bases align to TRBD1. Losses at the gene ends were 8 bases for V and 8 bases for J; bases not matched to a gene: 6. The CDR3 is 13 residues long. The germline V gene encodes CDR1 MNHEY and CDR2 SMNVEV (reference sequence). The CDR3 here is CASRDRGQGGYTF. CDR3 in DNA: TGTGCCAGCCGGGACAGGGGGCAAGGCGGCTACACCTTC.

This clone turned up a few times. The J gene is TRBJ1-6, the V gene TRBV19; D remains unclear. This CDR3 region has 13 residues. CDR1 is LNHDA and CDR2 is SQIVND in the germline V gene (reference sequence). Trimming stripped 6 bases from V and 7 bases from J, with 10 bases between. The DNA for the CDR3 is TGTGCCAGTAGGAGTAACGAGAATTCACCCCTCCACTTT. It encodes CASRSNENSPLHF.